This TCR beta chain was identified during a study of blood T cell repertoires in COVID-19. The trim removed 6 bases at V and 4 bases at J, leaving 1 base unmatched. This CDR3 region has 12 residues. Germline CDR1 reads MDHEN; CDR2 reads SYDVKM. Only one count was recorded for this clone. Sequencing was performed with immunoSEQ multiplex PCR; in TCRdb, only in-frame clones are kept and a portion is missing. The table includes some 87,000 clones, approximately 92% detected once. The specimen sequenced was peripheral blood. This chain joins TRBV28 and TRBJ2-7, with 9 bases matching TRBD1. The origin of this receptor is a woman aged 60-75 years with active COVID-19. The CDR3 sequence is CASRGQGYEQYF. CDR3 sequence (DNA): TGTGCCAGCAGAGGACAGGGGTACGAGCAGTACTTC.